Listed here are 5 T cell receptor beta chains from one sample, sequenced in a study of T cell changes during pregnancy in multiple sclerosis. Assay used: immunoSEQ multiplex PCR; TCRdb lists only in-frame clones, some missing. The table has about 83,000 clones, more than 90% seen once. The source material was peripheral blood, sampled in the second trimester of pregnancy. The receptors were sampled from a female donor with multiple sclerosis, enrolled in a pregnancy study.

Of note for this clone: Within the sample, other DNA sequences also encode this same CDR3. This rearrangement joins TRBV30 to TRBJ2-2; TRBD2 might be the D (6 bases). There are 13 residues in the CDR3. Germline CDR1 reads GTSNPN; CDR2 reads SVGIG (reference sequence). Trimming pared 0 bases from V and 6 bases from J, leaving 8 bases between. CDR3 nucleotide sequence: TGTGCCTGGAGTGTTGGAGGGGCCGGGGAGCTGTTTTTT. Encoded protein: CAWSVGGAGELFF. Looking up the rest from reference TRBV30 and TRBJ2-2 gives the full variable domain: SQTIHQWPATLVQPVGSPLSLECTVEGTSNPNLYWYRQAAGRGLQLLFYSVGIGQISSEVPQNLSASRPQDRQFILSSKKLLLSDSGFYLCAWSVGGAGELFFGEGSRLTVL.

This chain connects TRBV19 to TRBJ1-5; 7 bases map to TRBD1. V lost 4 bases and J lost 7; bases outside the gene matches: 7. The CDR3 spans 14 residues. Per germline, CDR1 LNHDA and CDR2 SQIVND (reference sequence). This CDR3 is CASSTTGMDQPQHF. The CDR3 bases are TGTGCCAGTAGTACGACAGGGATGGACCAGCCCCAGCATTTT.

This chain connects TRBV29-1 to TRBJ1-1, with D unresolved. There are 10 residues in the CDR3. V was cut by 2 bases and J by 11 bases, with 9 bases left in between. Germline-derived CDR1 and CDR2 are SQVTM and ANQGSEA. CDR3 nucleotides: TGCAGCGTTGAACCCGCAGCGGCTTTCTTT. Its translation is CSVEPAAAFF.

The rearrangement links TRBV2 to TRBJ2-7, with a weak D call TRBD2 (5 bases). Germline V gene lookup returns CDR1 SNHLY and CDR2 FYNNEI. The CDR3 covers 15 residues. Trimming cost V 4 bases and J 4 bases, with 17 bases left between them. CDR3 nucleotide sequence: TGTGCCAGCAGTGCTACCTGGGCTAGCAGGTACGAGCAGTACTTC. Translating gives CASSATWASRYEQYF. Supplemented by reference TRBV2 and TRBJ2-7, the full variable domain reads EPEVTQTPSHQVTQMGQEVILRCVPISNHLYFYWYRQILGQKVEFLVSFYNNEISEKSEIFDDQFSVERPDGSNFTLKIRSTKLEDSAMYFCASSATWASRYEQYFGPGTRLTVT.

This chain links TRBV28 with TRBJ2-7; D is perhaps TRBD1 (7 bases). In germline, CDR1 is MDHEN, CDR2 SYDVKM. The V and J ends lost 6 bases and 4 bases respectively, with 16 bases between them. The CDR3 extends over 14 amino acids. CDR3 region: CASSTQQGRYEQYF. The CDR3 region has the DNA TGTGCCAGCAGCACTCAACAGGGGAGGTACGAGCAGTACTTC.